These T cell receptor beta chains were read from a single sample in a study of blood T cell repertoires in COVID-19. The assay was immunoSEQ multiplex PCR, and TCRdb's table has in-frame clones only and misses some. Of over 200,000 clones in the sample, 75% to 90% are singletons; the top ten hold about 4%. The sequenced material came from PBMCs or T cells enriched from blood (not recorded which). The receptors here all came from a woman between 25 and 40 years old who had been exposed to COVID-19. Each CDR3 is given with its conserved first and last residue.

TRBJ1-1 | TRBV9 | 15 | CASRAGDRMNTEAFF
TRBJ2-7 | TRBV5-1 | 14 | CASSWTSGGYEQYF
TRBJ2-7 | TRBV2 | 15 | CASTPPSGRSYEQYF
TRBJ2-7 | TRBV29-1 | 14 | CSVEPRGLAGEQYF
TRBJ1-2 | TRBV18 | 15 | CASSPGRGANYGYTF
TRBJ2-7 | TRBV30 | 12 | CAWSGLAYEQYF
TRBJ1-2 | TRBV19 | 13 | CASRGGQNYGYTF
TRBJ1-2 | TRBV4-1 | 15 | CASSQIRTGNYGYTF
TRBJ1-5 | TRBV5-1 | 15 | CASSVGQGRNQPQHF
TRBJ2-2 | TRBV5-6 | 18 | CASSSPGTGGWVAGELFF
TRBJ1-3 | TRBV5-4 | 16 | CASSPDRVASGNTIYF
TRBJ2-7 | TRBV19 | 14 | CASSAGQGGYEQYF